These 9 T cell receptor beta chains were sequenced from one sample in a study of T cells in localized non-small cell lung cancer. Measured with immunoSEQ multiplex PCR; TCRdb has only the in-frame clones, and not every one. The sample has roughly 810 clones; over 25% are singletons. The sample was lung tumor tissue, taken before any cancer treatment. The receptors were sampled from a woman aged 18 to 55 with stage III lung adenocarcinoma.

The chain's CDR3 is CASSQELAALEQFF. DNA of the CDR3: TGTGCCAGCAGCCAAGAGCTAGCGGCCCTCGAGCAGTTCTTC. The V and J genes are TRBV14 and TRBJ2-1, with 7 bases identical to TRBD2. V shed 0 bases and J 10 bases; nucleotides not matched to a gene: 6. The CDR3 is made up of 14 amino acids. Germline CDR1 reads SGHDN; CDR2 reads FVKESK.

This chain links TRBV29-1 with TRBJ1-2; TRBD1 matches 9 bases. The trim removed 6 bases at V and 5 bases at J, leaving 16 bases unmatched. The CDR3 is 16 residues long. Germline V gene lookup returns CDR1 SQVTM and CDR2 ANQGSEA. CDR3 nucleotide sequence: TGCAGCGTAGTACCGGGACAGGGTTCGGGAATATATGGCTACACCTTC. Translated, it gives CSVVPGQGSGIYGYTF.

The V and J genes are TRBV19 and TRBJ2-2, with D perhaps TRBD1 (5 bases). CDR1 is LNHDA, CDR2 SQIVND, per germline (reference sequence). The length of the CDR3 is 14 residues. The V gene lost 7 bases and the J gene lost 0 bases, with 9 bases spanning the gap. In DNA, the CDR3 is TGTGCCAGTACCCAGGGTGCGAACACCGGGGAGCTGTTTTTT. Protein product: CASTQGANTGELFF.

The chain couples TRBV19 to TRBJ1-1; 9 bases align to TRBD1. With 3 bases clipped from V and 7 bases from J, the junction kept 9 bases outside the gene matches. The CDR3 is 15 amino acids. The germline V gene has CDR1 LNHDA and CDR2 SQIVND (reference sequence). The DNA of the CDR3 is TGTGCCAGTAGTATCCCCGACAGGGGGTCGGTTGAAGCTTTCTTT. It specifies CASSIPDRGSVEAFF.

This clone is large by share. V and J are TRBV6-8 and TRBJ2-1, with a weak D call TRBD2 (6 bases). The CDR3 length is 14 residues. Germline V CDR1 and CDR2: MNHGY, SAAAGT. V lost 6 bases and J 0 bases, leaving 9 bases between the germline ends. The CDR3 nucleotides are TGTGCCAGCAGGGGGGGAAGCTCCTACAATGAGCAGTTCTTC. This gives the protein CASRGGSSYNEQFF.

The DNA for the CDR3 is TGTGCCAGCAGCTTCTCGGGCCGTTACGAGCAGTACTTC. Translation gives CASSFSGRYEQYF. The V and J genes are TRBV7-2 and TRBJ2-7; D is uncertain. V was pared by 3 bases and J by 4 bases, with 10 bases between. The CDR3 is 13 amino acids. CDR1 is SGHTA, CDR2 FQGNSA, per germline.

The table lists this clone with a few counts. CDR3 nucleotide sequence: TGTGCCAGCAGCCTCCGATGGGGGGGCAGCTCTGGAAACACCATATATTTT. It yields the protein CASSLRWGGSSGNTIYF. The chain couples TRBV9 to TRBJ1-3, with D tentatively TRBD1 (6 bases). This CDR3 is 17 amino acids long. Trimming took 4 bases from V and 0 from J, leaving 17 bases between them. CDR1 is SGDLS and CDR2 is YYNGEE in the germline V gene. Looking up the rest from reference TRBV9 and TRBJ1-3 gives the full variable domain: DSGVTQTPKHLITATGQRVTLRCSPRSGDLSVYWYQQSLDQGLQFLIQYYNGEERAKGNILERFSAQQFPDLHSELNLSSLELGDSALYFCASSLRWGGSSGNTIYFGEGSWLTVV.

The CDR3 spells CASSPQLRRPGGTQYF. The CDR3 nucleotides are TGTGCCAGCAGCCCCCAATTGAGAAGGCCAGGAGGGACCCAGTACTTC. The V and J genes are TRBV11-3 and TRBJ2-5; a possible D gene is TRBD2 (5 bases). V lost 5 bases and J lost 7, with 23 bases in between. The CDR3 spans 16 residues. Germline-derived CDR1 and CDR2 are SGHNT and YENEEA.

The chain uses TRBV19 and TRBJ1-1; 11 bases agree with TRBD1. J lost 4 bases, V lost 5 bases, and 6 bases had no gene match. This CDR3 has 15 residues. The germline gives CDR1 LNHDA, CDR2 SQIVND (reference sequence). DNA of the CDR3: TGTGCCAGTAGTTTAGGACAGGGGGCGACCACTGAAGCTTTCTTT. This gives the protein CASSLGQGATTEAFF.